This T cell receptor (beta chain) was sequenced during a study of T cell responses to AZD1222 COVID-19 vaccine. TCRdb's table, derived via immunoSEQ multiplex PCR, lists solely in-frame clones and lacks some. The sample includes approximately 150,000 clones, about nine tenths seen only once; the top ten take roughly 3.1%. This clone was seen just once. CDR3 size: 16 residues. The germline V and J ends were trimmed by 2 bases and 0 bases, with 8 bases remaining between them. From germline, CDR1 is SGHVS and CDR2 FNYEAQ. The source is an adult in good health. The V and J genes are TRBV7-6 and TRBJ1-6; D gene unclear. The sequencing here drew on peripheral blood, taken on day 0 of AZD1222 vaccination. The CDR3 DNA is TGTGCCAGCAGCTTACAAGGAAGCTCCTATAATTCACCCCTCCACTTT. Its protein is CASSLQGSSYNSPLHF.